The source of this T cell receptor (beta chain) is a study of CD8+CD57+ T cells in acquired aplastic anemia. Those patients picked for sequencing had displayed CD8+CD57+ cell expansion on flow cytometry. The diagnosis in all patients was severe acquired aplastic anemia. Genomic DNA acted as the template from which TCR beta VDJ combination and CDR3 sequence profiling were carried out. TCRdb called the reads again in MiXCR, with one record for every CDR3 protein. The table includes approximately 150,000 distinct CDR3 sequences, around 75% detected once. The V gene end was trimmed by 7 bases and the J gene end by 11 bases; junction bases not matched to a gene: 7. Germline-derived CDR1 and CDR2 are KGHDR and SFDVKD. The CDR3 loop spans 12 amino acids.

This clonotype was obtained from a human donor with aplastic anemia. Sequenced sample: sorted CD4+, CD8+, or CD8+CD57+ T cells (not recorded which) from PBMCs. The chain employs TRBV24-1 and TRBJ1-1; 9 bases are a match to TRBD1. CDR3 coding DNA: TGTGCCACCAGCAGGACAGGGGAGGTGGCTTTCTTT. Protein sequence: CATSRTGEVAFF.